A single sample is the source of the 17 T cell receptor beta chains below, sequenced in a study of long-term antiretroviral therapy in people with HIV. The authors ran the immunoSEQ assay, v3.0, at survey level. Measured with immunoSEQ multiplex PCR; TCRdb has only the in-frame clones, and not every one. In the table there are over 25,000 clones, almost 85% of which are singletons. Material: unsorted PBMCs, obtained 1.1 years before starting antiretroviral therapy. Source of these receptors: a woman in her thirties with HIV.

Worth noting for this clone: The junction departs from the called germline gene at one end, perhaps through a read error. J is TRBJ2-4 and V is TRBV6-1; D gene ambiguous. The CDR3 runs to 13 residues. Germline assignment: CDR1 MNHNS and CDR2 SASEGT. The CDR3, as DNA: TGTGCCAGCAGAGAAGCAGCCAAAAACATTCAGTACTTC. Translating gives CASREAAKNIQYF.

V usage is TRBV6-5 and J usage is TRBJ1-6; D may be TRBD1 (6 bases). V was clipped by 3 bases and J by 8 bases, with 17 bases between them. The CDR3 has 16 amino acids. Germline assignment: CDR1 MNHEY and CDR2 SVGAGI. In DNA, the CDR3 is TGTGCCAGCAGTTATGTCAGGGGTTTTGGGGATTCACCCCTCCACTTT. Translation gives CASSYVRGFGDSPLHF.

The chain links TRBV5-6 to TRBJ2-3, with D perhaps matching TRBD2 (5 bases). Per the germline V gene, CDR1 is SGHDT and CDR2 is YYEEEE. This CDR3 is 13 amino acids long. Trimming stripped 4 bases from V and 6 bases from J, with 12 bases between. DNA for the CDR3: TGTGCCAGCAGCATTGGAGCGGCGGATACGCAGTATTTT. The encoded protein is CASSIGAADTQYF.

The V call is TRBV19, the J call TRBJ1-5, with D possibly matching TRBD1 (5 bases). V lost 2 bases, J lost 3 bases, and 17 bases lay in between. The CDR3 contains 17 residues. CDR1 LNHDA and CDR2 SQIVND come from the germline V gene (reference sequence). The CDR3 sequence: CASSIRILRDFNQPQHF. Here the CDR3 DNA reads TGTGCCAGTAGTATACGGATCCTCCGGGACTTCAATCAGCCCCAGCATTTT.

The CDR3 DNA sequence: TGTGCCAGCAGCCAAGACGCCGGGACAGGGAGGGATACGCAGTATTTT. It yields the protein CASSQDAGTGRDTQYF. The V gene is TRBV4-2, the J gene TRBJ2-3; 9 positions agree with TRBD1. The CDR3 length is 16 residues. Germline V lookup: CDR1 LGHNA, CDR2 YNFKEQ. Losses at the gene ends were 0 bases for V and 6 bases for J; bases not matched to a gene: 7.

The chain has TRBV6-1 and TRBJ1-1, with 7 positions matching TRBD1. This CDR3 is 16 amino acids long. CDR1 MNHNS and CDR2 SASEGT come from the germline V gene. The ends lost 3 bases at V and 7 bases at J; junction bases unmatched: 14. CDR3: CASSEGRTGRRNEAFF. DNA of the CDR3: TGTGCCAGCAGTGAGGGACGGACAGGAAGAAGGAATGAAGCTTTCTTT.

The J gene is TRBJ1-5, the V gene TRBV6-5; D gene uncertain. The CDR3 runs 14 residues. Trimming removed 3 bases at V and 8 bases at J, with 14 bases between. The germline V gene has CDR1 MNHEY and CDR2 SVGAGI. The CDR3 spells CASSYSLGTEPQHF. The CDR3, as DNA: TGTGCCAGCAGTTATAGTCTGGGCACGGAGCCCCAGCATTTT.

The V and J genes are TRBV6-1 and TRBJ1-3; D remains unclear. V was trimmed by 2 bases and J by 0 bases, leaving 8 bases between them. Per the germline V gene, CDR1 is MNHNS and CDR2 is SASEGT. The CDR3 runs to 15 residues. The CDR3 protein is CASSETESSGNTIYF. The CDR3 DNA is TGTGCCAGCAGTGAAACAGAAAGCTCTGGAAACACCATATATTTT.

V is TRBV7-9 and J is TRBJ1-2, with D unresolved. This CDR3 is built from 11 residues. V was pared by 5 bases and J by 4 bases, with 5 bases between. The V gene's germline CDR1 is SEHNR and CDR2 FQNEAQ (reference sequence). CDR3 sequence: CASSAGYGYTF. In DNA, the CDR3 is TGTGCCAGCAGCGCCGGCTATGGCTACACCTTC.

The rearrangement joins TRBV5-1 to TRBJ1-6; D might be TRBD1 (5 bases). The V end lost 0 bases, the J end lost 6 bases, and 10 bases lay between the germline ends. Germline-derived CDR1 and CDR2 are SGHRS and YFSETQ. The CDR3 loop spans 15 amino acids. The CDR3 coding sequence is TGCGCCAGCAGCTTGGCGTCGGGGGTTAATTCACCCCTCCACTTT. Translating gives CASSLASGVNSPLHF.

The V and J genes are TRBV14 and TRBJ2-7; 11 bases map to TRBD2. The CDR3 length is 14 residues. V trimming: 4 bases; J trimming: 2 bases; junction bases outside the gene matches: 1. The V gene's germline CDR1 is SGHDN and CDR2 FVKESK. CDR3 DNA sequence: TGTGCCAGCAGCCTACTAGCGGGGGCCTACGAGCAGTACTTC. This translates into CASSLLAGAYEQYF.

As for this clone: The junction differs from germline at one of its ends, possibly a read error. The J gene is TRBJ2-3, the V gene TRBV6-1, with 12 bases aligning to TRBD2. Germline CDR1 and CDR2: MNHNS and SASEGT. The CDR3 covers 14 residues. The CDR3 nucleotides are TGTGCCAGCACGGCTAGCGGGGGGGCAGAGACGCAGTATTTT. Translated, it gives CASTASGGAETQYF.

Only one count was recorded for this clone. The CDR3 here is CASSQGIPDLSSGNTIYF. For the CDR3, the DNA is TGTGCCAGCAGCCAAGGTATTCCGGACTTGAGCTCTGGAAACACCATATATTTT. V gene TRBV4-2 combines with J gene TRBJ1-3; D gene ambiguous. Deletions cut 1 base from V and 0 bases from J, with 16 bases between. Per germline, CDR1 LGHNA and CDR2 YNFKEQ. The CDR3 consists of 18 residues.

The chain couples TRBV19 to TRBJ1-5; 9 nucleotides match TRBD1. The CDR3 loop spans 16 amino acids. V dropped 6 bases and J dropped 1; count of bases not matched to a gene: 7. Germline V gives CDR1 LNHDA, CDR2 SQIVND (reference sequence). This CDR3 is CASRIQGARSNQPQHF. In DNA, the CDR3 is TGTGCCAGTAGAATACAGGGGGCAAGGAGCAATCAGCCCCAGCATTTT.

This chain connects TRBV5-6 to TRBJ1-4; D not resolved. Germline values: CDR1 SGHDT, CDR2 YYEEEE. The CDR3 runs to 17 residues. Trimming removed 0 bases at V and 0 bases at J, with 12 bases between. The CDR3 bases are TGTGCCAGCAGCTTGGCCAGAAAAATTTCAACTAATGAAAAACTGTTTTTT. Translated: CASSLARKISTNEKLFF.

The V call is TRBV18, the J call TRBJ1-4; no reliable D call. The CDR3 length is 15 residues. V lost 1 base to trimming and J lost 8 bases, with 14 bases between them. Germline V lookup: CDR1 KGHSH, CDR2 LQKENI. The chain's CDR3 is CASSPRTPFREKLFF. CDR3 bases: TGTGCCAGCTCACCACGGACTCCATTTCGGGAAAAACTGTTTTTT.

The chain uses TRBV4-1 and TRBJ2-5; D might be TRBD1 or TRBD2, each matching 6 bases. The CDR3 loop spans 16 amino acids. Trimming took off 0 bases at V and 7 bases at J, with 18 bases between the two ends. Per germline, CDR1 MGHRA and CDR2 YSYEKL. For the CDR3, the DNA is TGCGCCAGCAGCCAAGATCGGACAGTCCCCGGGGGGACCCAGTACTTC. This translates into CASSQDRTVPGGTQYF.